This section outlines one T cell receptor (beta chain) sequence together with its context. Within the sample, other DNA sequences also encode this same CDR3. The sample belongs to a study of shared clonotypes between healthy human individuals. Clones were read by immunoSEQ multiplex PCR, and TCRdb kept only the in-frame ones, dropping some. The sample lists about 2 million clones, over 85% seen once, with roughly 1% in the top ten. This CDR3 contains 15 residues. V was trimmed by 6 bases and J by 1 base, leaving 15 bases between them. Germline CDR1 reads KGHSH; CDR2 reads LQKENI. Naive CD8 cells lacked CD45RO and underwent positive selection for CCR7, leaving out terminally differentiated effector memory CD45RA+ cells. Study donors comprised healthy, HIV-negative adults devoid of recent acute infection or vaccination.

V usage is TRBV18 and J usage is TRBJ1-1; no definite D call. This receptor was obtained from a man in his late teens or twenties in good health. Sequences were obtained from naive CD8+ T cells sorted from blood. DNA for the CDR3: TGTGCCAGCTCCCCCCCGGGGTTAGAGAACACTGAAGCTTTCTTT. It specifies CASSPPGLENTEAFF.